This entry describes one TCR beta chain. This clone came up a few times. This receptor's antigen is unknown. No much larger clonotype is one base removed from it; base qualities were not supplied. To sequence the TCRbeta CDR3 region, genomic DNA was isolated from the sorted cells. The immunoSEQ Assay was used for sequencing of TCRbeta CDR3 regions. Not all clones reach the TCRdb copy of this immuneACCESS table, which keeps in-frame sequences only. Checked studies attribute under half of the gap to unresolved V genes and leave the rest unexplained. A total of about 83,000 clones appear in this sample, over 75% of them only once. 0.72% of the sample belongs to the ten largest clones. V drops 10 bases and J drops 2 bases, leaving 15 bases in between. Including cysteine and phenylalanine, the CDR3 has 14 amino acids. The sequence is cut down to CDR3 DNA, 42 bases in frame from base 1. According to the germline V gene, CDR1 reads ENHRY and CDR2 reads SYGVKD.

Patients with a history of autoimmune disease or receiving systemic immunosuppression were excluded from the trial. Peripheral blood for TCR sequencing was drawn from every dose cohort at baseline, at cycle 4 day 1 and at cycle 7 day 1. Samples were obtained from an open-label, multicenter, first-in-human phase I dose-escalation trial of ivuxolimab. Adults with locally advanced or metastatic melanoma, renal cell, hepatocellular, or head and neck squamous cell carcinoma were enrolled in the trial. Before TCR sequencing, CD4+ T cells and CD8+ T cells from peripheral blood were sorted into separate populations. These data are taken from a study of OX40 agonist ivuxolimab in advanced cancers. Regarding the study in general: The costimulatory receptor OX40 (CD134) was targeted by ivuxolimab, a fully human IgG2 agonistic monoclonal antibody. Intravenous ivuxolimab was administered to patients every 2 weeks at six dose levels: 0.01, 0.1, 0.3, 1.5, 3 and 10 mg/kg. Of the 52 patients in dose escalation, some 20 had hepatocellular carcinoma, around 15 had melanoma, 9 had renal cell carcinoma and 9 had head and neck cancer. In the dose-escalation cohort, more than 80% of patients were male, and the mean age was approximately 60 years with a range of about 20 to 79. Patients were allowed to have had prior anti-PD-1, anti-PD-L1 or anti-CTLA-4 therapy, and 30% to 50% of the dose-escalation patients had previously received checkpoint inhibitors. Partial responses were achieved by three dose-escalation patients, of whom one had hepatocellular carcinoma and two had cutaneous melanoma. The purpose of peripheral TCRbeta sequencing was to test whether ivuxolimab changed TCR sequence diversity and led to clonal T-cell expansion. The paper describes the monotherapy dose-escalation part (N of about 47 patients) of the phase I trial of ivuxolimab.

Overall study results and their limits: After ivuxolimab, expanded clones were on average more numerous among CD8+ T cells than among CD4+ T cells. Low levels of normalized T-cell clonal expansion were also seen in some patients who did not respond. In partial responders in the 0.1-3.0 mg/kg groups, normalized peripheral clonal expansion was found to be among the lowest, especially among CD8+ T cells. The antigen specificity of the clonally expanded peripheral T cells was not determined. Clonal expansion of both CD4+ and CD8+ blood T cells was observed from baseline to week 6 at doses 0.1 to 3.0 mg/kg.

The rearrangement combines TRBV10-3 with TRBJ1-5; no D segment can be confidently identified. The receptor's source is an adult with an advanced solid tumor such as melanoma, head and neck, liver or kidney cancer. The sequenced sample was CD4+ or CD8+ T cells sorted from blood, obtained in a trial of the OX40 agonist ivuxolimab. CDR3 sequence: CATAGQVGNQPQHF. The DNA sequence is given as TGTGCCACCGCCGGGCAGGTAGGCAATCAGCCCCAGCATTTT.